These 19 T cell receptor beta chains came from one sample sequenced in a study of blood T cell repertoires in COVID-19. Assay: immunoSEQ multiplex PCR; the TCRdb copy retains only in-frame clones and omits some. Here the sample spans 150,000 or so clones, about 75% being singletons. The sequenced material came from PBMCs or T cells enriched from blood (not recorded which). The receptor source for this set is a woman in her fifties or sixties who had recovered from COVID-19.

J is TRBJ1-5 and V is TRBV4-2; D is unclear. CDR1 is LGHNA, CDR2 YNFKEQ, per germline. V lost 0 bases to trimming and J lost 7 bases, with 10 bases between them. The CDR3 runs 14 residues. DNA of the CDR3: TGTGCCAGCAGCCAAGATCGAGGACTGCAGCCCCAGCATTTT. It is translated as CASSQDRGLQPQHF.

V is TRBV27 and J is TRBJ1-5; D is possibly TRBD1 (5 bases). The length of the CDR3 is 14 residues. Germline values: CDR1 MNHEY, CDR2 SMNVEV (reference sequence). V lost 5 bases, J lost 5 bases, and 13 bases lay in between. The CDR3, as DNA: TGTGCCAGCAGTCTAGGGGAGGGGCATCAGCCCCAGCATTTT. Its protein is CASSLGEGHQPQHF.

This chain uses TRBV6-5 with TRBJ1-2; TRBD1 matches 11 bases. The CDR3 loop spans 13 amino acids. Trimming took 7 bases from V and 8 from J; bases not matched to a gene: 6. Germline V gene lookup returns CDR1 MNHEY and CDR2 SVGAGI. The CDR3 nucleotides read TGTGCCAGCAACAAGGACAGGGGGCTAGGCTACACCTTC. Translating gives CASNKDRGLGYTF.

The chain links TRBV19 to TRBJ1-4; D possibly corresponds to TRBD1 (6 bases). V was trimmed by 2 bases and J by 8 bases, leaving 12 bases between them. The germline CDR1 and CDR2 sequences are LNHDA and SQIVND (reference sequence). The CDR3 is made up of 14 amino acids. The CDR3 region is CASSIWAGAEKLFF. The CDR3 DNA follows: TGTGCCAGTAGTATATGGGCAGGGGCCGAAAAACTGTTTTTT. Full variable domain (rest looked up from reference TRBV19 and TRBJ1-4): DGGITQSPKYLFRKEGQNVTLSCEQNLNHDAMYWYRQDPGQGLRLIYYSQIVNDFQKGDIAEGYSVSREKKESFPLTVTSAQKNPTAFYLCASSIWAGAEKLFFGSGTQLSVL.

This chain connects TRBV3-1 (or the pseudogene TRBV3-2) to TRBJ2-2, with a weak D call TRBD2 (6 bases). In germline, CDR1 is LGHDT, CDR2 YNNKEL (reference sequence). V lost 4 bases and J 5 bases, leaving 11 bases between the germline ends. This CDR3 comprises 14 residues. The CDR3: CASSLPEGTGELFF. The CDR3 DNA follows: TGTGCCAGCAGCCTTCCGGAGGGGACCGGGGAGCTGTTTTTT.

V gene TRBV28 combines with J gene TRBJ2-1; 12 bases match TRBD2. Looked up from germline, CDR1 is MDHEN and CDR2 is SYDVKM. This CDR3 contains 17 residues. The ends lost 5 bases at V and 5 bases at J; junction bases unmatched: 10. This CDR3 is CASSETRLAGDHNEQFF. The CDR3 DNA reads TGTGCCAGCAGTGAAACCAGACTAGCGGGAGACCACAATGAGCAGTTCTTC.

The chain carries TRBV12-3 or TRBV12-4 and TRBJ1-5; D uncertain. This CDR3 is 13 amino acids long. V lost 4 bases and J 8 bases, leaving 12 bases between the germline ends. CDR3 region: CASSWRDSEPQHF. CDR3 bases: TGTGCCAGCAGTTGGAGAGACTCCGAGCCCCAGCATTTT.

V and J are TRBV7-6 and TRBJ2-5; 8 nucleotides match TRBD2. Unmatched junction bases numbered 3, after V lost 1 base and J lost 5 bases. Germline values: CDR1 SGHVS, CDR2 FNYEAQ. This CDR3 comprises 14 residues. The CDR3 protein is CASSLGTSLETQYF. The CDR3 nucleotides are TGTGCCAGCAGCTTAGGGACTAGCTTGGAGACCCAGTACTTC.

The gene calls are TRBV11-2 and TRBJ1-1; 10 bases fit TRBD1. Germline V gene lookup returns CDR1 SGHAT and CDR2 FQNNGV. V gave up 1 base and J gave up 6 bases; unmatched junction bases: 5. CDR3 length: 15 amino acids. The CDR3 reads CASSLARDRGSEAFF. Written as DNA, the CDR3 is TGTGCCAGCAGCTTAGCAAGGGACAGGGGATCTGAAGCTTTCTTT.

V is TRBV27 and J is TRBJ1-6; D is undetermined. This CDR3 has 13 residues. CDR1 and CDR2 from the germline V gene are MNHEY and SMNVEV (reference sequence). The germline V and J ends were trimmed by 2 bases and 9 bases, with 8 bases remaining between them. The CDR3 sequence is CASSLEVRSPLHF. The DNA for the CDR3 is TGTGCCAGCAGTTTAGAGGTCCGTTCACCCCTCCACTTT.

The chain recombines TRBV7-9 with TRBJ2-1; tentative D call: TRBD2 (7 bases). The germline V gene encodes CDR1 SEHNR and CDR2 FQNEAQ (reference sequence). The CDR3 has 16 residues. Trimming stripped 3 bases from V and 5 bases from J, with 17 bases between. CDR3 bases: TGTGCCAGCAGCTTCCCTGGGAGGGGGACGGACAATGAGCAGTTCTTC. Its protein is CASSFPGRGTDNEQFF.

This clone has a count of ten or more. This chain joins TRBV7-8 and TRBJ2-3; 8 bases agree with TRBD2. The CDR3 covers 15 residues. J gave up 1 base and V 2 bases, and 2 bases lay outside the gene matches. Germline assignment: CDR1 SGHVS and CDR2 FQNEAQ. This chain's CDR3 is CASSLFGRGTDTQYF. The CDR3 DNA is TGTGCCAGCAGCTTATTCGGGAGGGGCACAGATACGCAGTATTTT.

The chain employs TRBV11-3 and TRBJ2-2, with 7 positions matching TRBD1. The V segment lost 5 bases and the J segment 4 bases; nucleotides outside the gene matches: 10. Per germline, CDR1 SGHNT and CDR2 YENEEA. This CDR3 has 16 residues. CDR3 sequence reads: CASSADRVLGTGELFF. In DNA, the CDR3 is TGTGCCAGCAGCGCTGACAGGGTCTTGGGCACCGGGGAGCTGTTTTTT.

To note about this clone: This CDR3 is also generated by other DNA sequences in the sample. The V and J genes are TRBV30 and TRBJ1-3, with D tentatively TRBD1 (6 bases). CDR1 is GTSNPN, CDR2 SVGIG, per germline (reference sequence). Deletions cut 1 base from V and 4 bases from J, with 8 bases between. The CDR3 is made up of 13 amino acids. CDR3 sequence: CAWSGDTGNTIYF. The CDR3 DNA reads TGTGCCTGGAGTGGGGACACGGGAAACACCATATATTTT. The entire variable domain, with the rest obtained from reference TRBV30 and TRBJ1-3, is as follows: SQTIHQWPATLVQPVGSPLSLECTVEGTSNPNLYWYRQAAGRGLQLLFYSVGIGQISSEVPQNLSASRPQDRQFILSSKKLLLSDSGFYLCAWSGDTGNTIYFGEGSWLTVV.

The CDR3 DNA reads as TGTGCCAGCTCACCTCCCCGAGCCGACAATGAGCAGTTCTTC. As protein: CASSPPRADNEQFF. V usage is TRBV18 and J usage is TRBJ2-1; D gene unclear. CDR1 and CDR2 (germline): KGHSH, LQKENI. Trimming pared 3 bases from V and 5 bases from J, leaving 11 bases between. There are 14 residues in the CDR3.

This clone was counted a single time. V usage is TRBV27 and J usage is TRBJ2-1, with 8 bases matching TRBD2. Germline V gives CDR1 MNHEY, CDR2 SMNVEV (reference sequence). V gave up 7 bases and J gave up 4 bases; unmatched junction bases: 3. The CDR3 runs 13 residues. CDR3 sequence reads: CASKIAGYNEQFF. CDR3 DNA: TGTGCCAGCAAAATAGCGGGGTACAATGAGCAGTTCTTC.

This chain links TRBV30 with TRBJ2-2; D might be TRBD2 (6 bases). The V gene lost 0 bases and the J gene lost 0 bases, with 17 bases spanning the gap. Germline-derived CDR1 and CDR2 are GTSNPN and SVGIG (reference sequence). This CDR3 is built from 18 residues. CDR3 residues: CAWSVLWTIPPNTGELFF. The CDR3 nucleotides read TGTGCCTGGAGTGTACTCTGGACTATTCCCCCGAACACCGGGGAGCTGTTTTTT.

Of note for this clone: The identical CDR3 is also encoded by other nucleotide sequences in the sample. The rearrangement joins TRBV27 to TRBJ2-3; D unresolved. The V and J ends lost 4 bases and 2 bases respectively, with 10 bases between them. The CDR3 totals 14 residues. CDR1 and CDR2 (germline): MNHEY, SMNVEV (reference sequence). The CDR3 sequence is CASSWARSTDTQYF. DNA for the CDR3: TGTGCCAGCAGTTGGGCCCGGTCCACAGATACGCAGTATTTT.

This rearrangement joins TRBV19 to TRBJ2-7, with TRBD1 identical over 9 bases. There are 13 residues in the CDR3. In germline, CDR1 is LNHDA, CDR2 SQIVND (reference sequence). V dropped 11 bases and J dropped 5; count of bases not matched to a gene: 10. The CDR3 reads CACRGQGQDEQYF. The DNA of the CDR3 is TGTGCCTGCAGAGGACAGGGGCAGGACGAGCAGTACTTC. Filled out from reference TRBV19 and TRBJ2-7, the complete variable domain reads DGGITQSPKYLFRKEGQNVTLSCEQNLNHDAMYWYRQDPGQGLRLIYYSQIVNDFQKGDIAEGYSVSREKKESFPLTVTSAQKNPTAFYLCACRGQGQDEQYFGPGTRLTVT.